What follows is one T cell receptor beta chain and its context. Other DNA sequences from this sample encode an identical CDR3 as well. This sample is drawn from a study of blood T cell repertoires in COVID-19. Across the study: The samples span acute and convalescent COVID-19 from the United States, Italy and Spain.

TCRdb's table, derived via immunoSEQ multiplex PCR, lists solely in-frame clones and lacks some. This table holds over 150,000 clones, roughly 90% found once. This TCR derives from a man in his fifties with acute or convalescent COVID-19. Sequenced sample: peripheral blood.

The CDR3 region has the DNA TGTGCCAGCAGTCGAGGGACCGGGGAGCTGTTTTTT. Its translation: CASSRGTGELFF. This sequence joins TRBV12-3 or TRBV12-4 and TRBJ2-2; the D gene is possibly TRBD2 (5 bases). The length of the CDR3 is 12 residues. Trimming shortened V by 5 bases and J by 5 bases, and 6 bases separated the two germline ends.